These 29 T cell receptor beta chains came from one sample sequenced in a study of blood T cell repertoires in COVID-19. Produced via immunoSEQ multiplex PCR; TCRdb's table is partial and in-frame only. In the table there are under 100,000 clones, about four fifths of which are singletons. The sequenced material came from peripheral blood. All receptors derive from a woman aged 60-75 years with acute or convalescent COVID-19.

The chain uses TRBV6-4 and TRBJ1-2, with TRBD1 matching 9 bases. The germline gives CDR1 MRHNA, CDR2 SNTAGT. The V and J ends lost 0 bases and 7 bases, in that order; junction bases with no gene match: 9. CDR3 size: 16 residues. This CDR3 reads CASSDSGTGNSGGYTF. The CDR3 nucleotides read TGTGCCAGCAGTGACTCCGGGACAGGGAACTCTGGTGGCTACACCTTC.

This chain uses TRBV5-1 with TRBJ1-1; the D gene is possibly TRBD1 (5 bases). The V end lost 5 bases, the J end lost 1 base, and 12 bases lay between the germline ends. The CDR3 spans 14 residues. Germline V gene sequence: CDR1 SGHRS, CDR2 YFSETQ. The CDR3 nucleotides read TGCGCCAGCAGGCAAGCCACAGGGAACACTGAAGCTTTCTTT. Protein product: CASRQATGNTEAFF. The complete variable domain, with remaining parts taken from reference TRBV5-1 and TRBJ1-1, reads KAGVTQTPRYLIKTRGQQVTLSCSPISGHRSVSWYQQTPGQGLQFLFEYFSETQRNKGNFPGRFSGRQFSNSRSEMNVSTLELGDSALYLCASRQATGNTEAFFGQGTRLTVV.

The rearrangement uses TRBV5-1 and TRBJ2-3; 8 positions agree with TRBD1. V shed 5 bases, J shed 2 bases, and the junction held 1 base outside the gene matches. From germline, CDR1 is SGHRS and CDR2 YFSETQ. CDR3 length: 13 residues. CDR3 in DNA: TGCGCCAGCAGGACAGGGGACACAGATACGCAGTATTTT. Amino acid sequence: CASRTGDTDTQYF.

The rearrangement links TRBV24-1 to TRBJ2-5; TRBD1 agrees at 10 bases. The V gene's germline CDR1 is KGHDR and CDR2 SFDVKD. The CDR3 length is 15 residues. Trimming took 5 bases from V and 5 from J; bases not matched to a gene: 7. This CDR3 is CATSGTGGAGETQYF. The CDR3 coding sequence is TGTGCCACCAGTGGGACAGGGGGAGCAGGGGAGACCCAGTACTTC.

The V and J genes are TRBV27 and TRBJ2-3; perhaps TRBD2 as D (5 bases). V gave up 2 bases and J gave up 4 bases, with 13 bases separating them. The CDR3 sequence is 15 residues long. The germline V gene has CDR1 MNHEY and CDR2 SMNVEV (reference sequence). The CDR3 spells CASSLPPSGADTQYF. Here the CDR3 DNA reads TGTGCCAGCAGTTTACCCCCCTCCGGGGCAGATACGCAGTATTTT.

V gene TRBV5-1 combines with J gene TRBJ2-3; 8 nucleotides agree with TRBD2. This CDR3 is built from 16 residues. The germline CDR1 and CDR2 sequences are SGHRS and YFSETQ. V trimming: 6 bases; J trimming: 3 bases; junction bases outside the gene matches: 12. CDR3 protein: CASTPQGASGTDTQYF. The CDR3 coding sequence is TGCGCCAGCACCCCCCAAGGGGCTAGCGGGACAGATACGCAGTATTTT.

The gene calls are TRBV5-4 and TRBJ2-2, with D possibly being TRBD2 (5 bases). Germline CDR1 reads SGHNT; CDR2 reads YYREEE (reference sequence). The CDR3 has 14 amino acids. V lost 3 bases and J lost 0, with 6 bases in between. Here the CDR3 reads CASSWTANTGELFF. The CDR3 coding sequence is TGTGCCAGCAGCTGGACTGCGAACACCGGGGAGCTGTTTTTT.

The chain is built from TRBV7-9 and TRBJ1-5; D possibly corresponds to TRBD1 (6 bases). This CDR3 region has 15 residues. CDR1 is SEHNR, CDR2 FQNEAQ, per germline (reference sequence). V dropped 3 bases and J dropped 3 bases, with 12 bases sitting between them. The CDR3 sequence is CASSLTGGPNQPQHF. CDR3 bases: TGTGCCAGCAGCTTGACAGGCGGCCCCAATCAGCCCCAGCATTTT.

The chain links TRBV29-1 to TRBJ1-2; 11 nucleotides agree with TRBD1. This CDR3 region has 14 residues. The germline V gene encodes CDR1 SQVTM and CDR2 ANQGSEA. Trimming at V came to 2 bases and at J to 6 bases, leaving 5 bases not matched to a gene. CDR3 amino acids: CSVEPGQGVDGYTF. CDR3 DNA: TGCAGCGTTGAACCGGGACAGGGGGTTGATGGCTACACCTTC.

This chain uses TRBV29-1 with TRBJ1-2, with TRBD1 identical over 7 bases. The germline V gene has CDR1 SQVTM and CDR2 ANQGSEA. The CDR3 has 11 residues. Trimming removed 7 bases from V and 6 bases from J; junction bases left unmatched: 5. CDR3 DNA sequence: TGCAGCGCCCATAGGGGGCATGGCTACACCTTC. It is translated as CSAHRGHGYTF.

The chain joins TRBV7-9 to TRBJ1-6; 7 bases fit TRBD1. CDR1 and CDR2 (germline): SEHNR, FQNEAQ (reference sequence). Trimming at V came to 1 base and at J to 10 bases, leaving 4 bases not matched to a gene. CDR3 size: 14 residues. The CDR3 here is CASSLGQGTSPLHF. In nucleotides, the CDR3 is TGTGCCAGCAGCTTAGGACAGGGCACGTCACCCCTCCACTTT.

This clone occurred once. The CDR3: CASSFTTGANTIYF. The CDR3 DNA follows: TGCGCCAGCAGCTTTACAACTGGGGCAAACACCATATATTTT. The J gene is TRBJ1-3, the V gene TRBV5-1; a possible D gene is TRBD1 (5 bases). The CDR3 length is 14 residues. CDR1 SGHRS and CDR2 YFSETQ come from the germline V gene. The ends were cut back, 2 bases at V and 6 bases at J, with 12 bases in the middle.

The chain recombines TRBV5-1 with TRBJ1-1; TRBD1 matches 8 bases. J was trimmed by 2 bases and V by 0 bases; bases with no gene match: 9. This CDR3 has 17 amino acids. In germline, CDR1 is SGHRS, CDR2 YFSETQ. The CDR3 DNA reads TGCGCCAGCAGCTTGGGGCAGGGGGCGGAGATAAACACTGAAGCTTTCTTT. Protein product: CASSLGQGAEINTEAFF.

The CDR3 loop is CASSKGNRAANYGYTF. The CDR3 region has the DNA TGTGCCAGCAGCAAAGGGAACAGGGCGGCGAACTATGGCTACACCTTC. V and J are TRBV21-1 and TRBJ1-2; the DNA was not used to check the table's D call, TRBD1. TRBV21-1 is marked as a pseudogene. This CDR3 is 16 amino acids long.

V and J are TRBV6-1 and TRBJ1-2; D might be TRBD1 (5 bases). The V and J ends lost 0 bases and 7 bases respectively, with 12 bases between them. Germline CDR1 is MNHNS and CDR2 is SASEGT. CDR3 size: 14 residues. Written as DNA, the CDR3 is TGTGCCAGCAGTGAAGCGGGGGACTACTTTGGCTACACCTTC. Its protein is CASSEAGDYFGYTF.

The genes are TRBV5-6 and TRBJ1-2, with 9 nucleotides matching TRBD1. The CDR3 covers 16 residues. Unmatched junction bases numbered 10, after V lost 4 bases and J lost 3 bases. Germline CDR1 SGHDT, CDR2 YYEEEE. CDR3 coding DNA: TGTGCCAGCAGCCATCGCATGGGACAGGGTGACTATGGCTACACCTTC. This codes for CASSHRMGQGDYGYTF.

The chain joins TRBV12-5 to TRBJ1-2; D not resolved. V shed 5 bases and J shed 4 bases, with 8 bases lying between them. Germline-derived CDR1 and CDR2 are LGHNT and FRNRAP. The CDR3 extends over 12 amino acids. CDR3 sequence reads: CASGLDTYGYTF. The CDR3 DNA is TGTGCTAGTGGTCTTGACACCTATGGCTACACCTTC.

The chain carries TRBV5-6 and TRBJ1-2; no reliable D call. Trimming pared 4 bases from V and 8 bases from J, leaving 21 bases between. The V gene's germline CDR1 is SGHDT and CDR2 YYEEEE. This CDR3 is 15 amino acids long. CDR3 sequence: CASSLLYLQTGGYTF. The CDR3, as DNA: TGTGCCAGCAGCCTACTCTACCTACAAACGGGGGGCTACACCTTC.

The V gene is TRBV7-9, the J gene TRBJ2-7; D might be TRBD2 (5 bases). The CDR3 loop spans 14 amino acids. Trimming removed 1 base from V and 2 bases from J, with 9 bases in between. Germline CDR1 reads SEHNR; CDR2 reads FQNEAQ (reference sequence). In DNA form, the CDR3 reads TGTGCCAGCAGCTTAGTGGGTAGCGCCTACGAGCAGTACTTC. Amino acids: CASSLVGSAYEQYF.

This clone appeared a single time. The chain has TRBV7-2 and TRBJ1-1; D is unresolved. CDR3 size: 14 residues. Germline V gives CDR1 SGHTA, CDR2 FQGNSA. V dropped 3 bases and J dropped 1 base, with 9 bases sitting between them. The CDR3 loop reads CASSFGRSNTEAFF. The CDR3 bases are TGTGCCAGCAGCTTCGGCAGGTCGAACACTGAAGCTTTCTTT.

CDR3 sequence: CASSSSSGGGRQPQHF. CDR3 in DNA: TGTGCCAGCAGCTCCTCAAGTGGAGGAGGTCGTCAGCCCCAGCATTTT. The rearrangement joins TRBV5-5 to TRBJ1-5, with D uncertain. The V end lost 3 bases, the J end lost 6 bases, and 19 bases lay between the germline ends. CDR3 length equals 16 residues. From germline, CDR1 is SGHKS and CDR2 YYEKEE (reference sequence).

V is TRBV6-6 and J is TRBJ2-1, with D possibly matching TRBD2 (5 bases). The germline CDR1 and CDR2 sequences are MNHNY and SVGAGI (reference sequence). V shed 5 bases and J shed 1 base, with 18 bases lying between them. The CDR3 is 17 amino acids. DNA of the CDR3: TGTGCCAGCAGTCGAGAGCCTCCGGCGGGTTCCTACAATGAGCAGTTCTTC. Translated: CASSREPPAGSYNEQFF.

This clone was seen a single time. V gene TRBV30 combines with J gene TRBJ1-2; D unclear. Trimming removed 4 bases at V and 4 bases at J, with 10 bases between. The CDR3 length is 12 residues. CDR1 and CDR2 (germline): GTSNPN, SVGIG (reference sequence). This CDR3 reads CAWTGTTYGYTF. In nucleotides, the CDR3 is TGTGCCTGGACAGGCACCACCTATGGCTACACCTTC.

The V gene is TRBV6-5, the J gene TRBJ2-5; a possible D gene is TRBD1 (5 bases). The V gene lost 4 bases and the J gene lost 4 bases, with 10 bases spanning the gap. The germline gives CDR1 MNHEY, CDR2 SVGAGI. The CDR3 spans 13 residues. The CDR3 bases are TGTGCCAGCAGTTCCCTCGACAGAGAGACCCAGTACTTC. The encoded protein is CASSSLDRETQYF.

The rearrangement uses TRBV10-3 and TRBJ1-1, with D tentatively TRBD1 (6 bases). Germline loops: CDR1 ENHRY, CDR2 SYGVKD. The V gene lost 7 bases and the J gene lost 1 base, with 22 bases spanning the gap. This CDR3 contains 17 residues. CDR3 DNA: TGTGCCATCAAACCACAGGGCATTGGTTTTACGAACACTGAAGCTTTCTTT. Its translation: CAIKPQGIGFTNTEAFF.

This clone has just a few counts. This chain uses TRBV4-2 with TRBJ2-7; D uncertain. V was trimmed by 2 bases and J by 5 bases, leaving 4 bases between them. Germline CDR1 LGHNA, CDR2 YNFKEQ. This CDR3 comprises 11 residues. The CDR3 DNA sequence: TGTGCCAGCAGCCAACAGAACGAGCAGTACTTC. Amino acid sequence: CASSQQNEQYF.

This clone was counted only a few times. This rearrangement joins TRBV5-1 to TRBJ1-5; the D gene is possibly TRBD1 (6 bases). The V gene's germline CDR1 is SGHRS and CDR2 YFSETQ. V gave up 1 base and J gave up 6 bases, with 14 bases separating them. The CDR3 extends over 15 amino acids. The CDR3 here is CASSLTSGGGQPQHF. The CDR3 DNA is TGCGCCAGCAGCTTGACGAGTGGGGGCGGTCAGCCCCAGCATTTT.

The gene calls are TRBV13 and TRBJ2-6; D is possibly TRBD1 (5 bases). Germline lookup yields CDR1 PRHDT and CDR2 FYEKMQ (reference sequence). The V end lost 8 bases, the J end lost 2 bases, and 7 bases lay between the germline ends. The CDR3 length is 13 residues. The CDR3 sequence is CASARAGANVLTF. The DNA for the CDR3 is TGTGCCAGCGCCAGGGCTGGGGCCAACGTCCTGACTTTC.

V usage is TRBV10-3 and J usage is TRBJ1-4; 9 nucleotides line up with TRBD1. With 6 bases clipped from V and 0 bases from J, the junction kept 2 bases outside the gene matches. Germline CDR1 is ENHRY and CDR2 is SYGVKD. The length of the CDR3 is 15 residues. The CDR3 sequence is CAIRRDRATNEKLFF. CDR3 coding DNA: TGTGCCATCAGGAGGGACAGGGCAACTAATGAAAAACTGTTTTTT.